This is a list of T cell receptor beta chains from one sample in a study of cytotoxic CD8 clonotypes in ibrutinib-treated CLL. Sequencing was performed with immunoSEQ multiplex PCR; in TCRdb, only in-frame clones are kept and a portion is missing. The sample has 55,000 to 80,000 clones, approximately 54% seen once; the top ten hold roughly 14%. The sequencing here drew on PBMCs, taken after 12 months of ibrutinib treatment. The receptor set was obtained from a human donor with chronic lymphocytic leukemia. Each CDR3 is given with its conserved first and last residue. Fields, in order: clone size, J gene, D gene, V gene, CDR3 DNA, CDR3 protein. The D gene is left open where the match is weak. Clone size is given for some rows only: seen once, a few or many times, or a class if the clone is expanded.

>few|TRBJ1-6|TRBD1|TRBV27
TGTGCCAGCAGGAAAACAGGGGAAGCCTCACCCCTCCACTTT
CASRKTGEASPLHF
>-|TRBJ1-1|TRBD1|TRBV6-1
TGTGCCAGCAGTACCACAGGGGGCTTCGCTGAAGCTTTCTTT
CASSTTGGFAEAFF
>-|TRBJ1-6|-|TRBV19
TGTGCCAGTAGTATAGGTTTCTTGGACTATAATTCACCCCTCCACTTT
CASSIGFLDYNSPLHF
>-|TRBJ1-3|TRBD1|TRBV9
TGTGCCAGCAGCGTAGAGGGACAGCGAGGAAACACCATATATTTT
CASSVEGQRGNTIYF
>-|TRBJ1-4|-|TRBV29-1
TGCAGCGTAATGGAAGGGCTGCTGGCTAATGAAAAACTGTTTTTT
CSVMEGLLANEKLFF
>few|TRBJ2-2|-|TRBV4-1
TGCGCCAGCAGCCAATACCTCCAGAGCACCGGGGAGCTGTTTTTT
CASSQYLQSTGELFF
>once|TRBJ2-7|-|TRBV19
TGTGCCAGTAGTATTCGGCAGGGGACCTACGAGCAGTACTTC
CASSIRQGTYEQYF
>few|TRBJ1-2|-|TRBV28
TGTGCCAGCAGTTCAGCCTTACAGGGAAGTGGCTACACCTTC
CASSSALQGSGYTF
>-|TRBJ2-3|TRBD2|TRBV5-6
TGTGCCGGGCGAGGATACGGGCAGCGGGAAGATACGCAGTATTTT
CAGRGYGQREDTQYF
>once|TRBJ2-1|-|TRBV9
TGTGCCAGCAGCGTAGCTACGACTATTATGGAGCAGTTCTTC
CASSVATTIMEQFF
>few|TRBJ2-4|TRBD1|TRBV5-7
TGTGCCAGCAGCTTGGAAGACAGGGGAAACATTCAGTACTTC
CASSLEDRGNIQYF
>many|TRBJ2-7|-|TRBV5-6
TGTGCCAGCAGCCCGGAGCCCGGAGAAGGAGGCTACGAGCAGTACTTC
CASSPEPGEGGYEQYF
>-|TRBJ2-6|TRBD1|TRBV19
TGTGCCAGTAGTAGGGTCCGGGACAGGTCTTCTGGGGCCAACGTCCTGACTTTC
CASSRVRDRSSGANVLTF
>-|TRBJ2-3|-|TRBV5-6
TGTGCCAGCAGCTTGGCAGGCCTCGATACGCAGTATTTT
CASSLAGLDTQYF
>few|TRBJ1-1|-|TRBV21-1
TGTGCCAGCAGCATTGGGACAGGGGGGAACACTGAAGCTTTCTTT
CASSIGTGGNTEAFF
>-|TRBJ1-1|-|TRBV7-2
TGTGCCAGCAGTGACGTCGGGGGCGTTTTCTACACTGAAGCTTTCTTT
CASSDVGGVFYTEAFF
>few|TRBJ1-5|TRBD1|TRBV9
TGTGCCACCCCAACACACCCGGGACAGGGAGGCAATCAGCCCCAGCATTTT
CATPTHPGQGGNQPQHF
>many|TRBJ1-3|-|TRBV19
TGTGCCAGTAGTTGGGGGGCCTACTCTGGAAACACCATATATTTT
CASSWGAYSGNTIYF
>-|TRBJ2-1|TRBD2|TRBV4-1
TGCGCCAGCAGCCAAGAGGGTAGCGGGGGGTACTATGAGCAGTTCTTC
CASSQEGSGGYYEQFF
>many|TRBJ1-1|-|TRBV5-1
TGCGCCAGCAGCAATCTAATCGGTCTACCTGAAGCTTTCTTT
CASSNLIGLPEAFF
>-|TRBJ1-5|-|TRBV5-1
TGCGCCAGCAGCCCAGAGGGGGGAAAGTATCAGCCCCAGCATTTT
CASSPEGGKYQPQHF
>few|TRBJ2-1|-|TRBV11-2
TGTGCCAGCAGCCCTCAGAACCAGCAGTTCTTC
CASSPQNQQFF
>few|TRBJ1-2|-|TRBV10-2
TGCGCCAGCAGTGGGGGCGGGAGGTCCTATGGCTACACCTTC
CASSGGGRSYGYTF
>-|TRBJ2-1|-|TRBV2
TGTGCCAGCAGTGCCCCTACGACTTGGGGACATGGGGAGGATGAGCAGTTCTTC
CASSAPTTWGHGEDEQFF
>once|TRBJ2-2|TRBD2|TRBV30
TGTGCCTGGAAGCAGGCGGGAGGGGTCGGGGAGCTGTTTTTT
CAWKQAGGVGELFF
>-|TRBJ1-5|-|TRBV28
TGTGCCAGCAGTTCGACGAATCAGCCCCAGCATTTT
CASSSTNQPQHF
>-|TRBJ1-1|TRBD1|TRBV5-1
TGCGCCAGCAGCTTGGTAGCAGGGGGCCGGACTGAAGCTTTCTTT
CASSLVAGGRTEAFF
>-|TRBJ1-5|-|TRBV19
TGTGCCAGTAGTATGTGGAAGGGGACCGTTGATCAGCCCCAGCATTTT
CASSMWKGTVDQPQHF
>-|TRBJ1-2|-|TRBV7-2
TGTGCCAGCAGCTTACGGATGTTTGGGGGCTACACCTTC
CASSLRMFGGYTF
>-|TRBJ2-1|-|TRBV18
TGTGCCAGCTCACGAGATGATTTAGGACATCTCTCCTACAATGAGCAGTTCTTC
CASSRDDLGHLSYNEQFF
>-|TRBJ1-1|TRBD1|TRBV5-1
TGCGCCAGCAGCCGTTTCGTGACAGGGGGCACTGAAGCTTTCTTT
CASSRFVTGGTEAFF
>many|TRBJ2-1|TRBD1|TRBV18
TGTGCCAGCTCACCAACAGGACAGGGGGAGCAGTTCTTC
CASSPTGQGEQFF
>few|TRBJ2-7|-|TRBV5-7
TGTGCCAGCAGCTTGGTACTGGGCTCTCCCAACGAGCAGTACTTC
CASSLVLGSPNEQYF
>-|TRBJ2-2|TRBD1|TRBV5-1
TGCGCCAGCAGCACGCGGACAGGTGGCGGGGAGCTGTTTTTT
CASSTRTGGGELFF
>once|TRBJ2-1|TRBD2|TRBV7-7
TGTGCCAGCAGCTTGGGCGGGAGTGGGAATGAGCAGTTCTTC
CASSLGGSGNEQFF
>-|TRBJ2-7|TRBD2|TRBV2
TGTGCCAGCGTACTAGCGCGAACCTACGAGCAGTACTTC
CASVLARTYEQYF
>-|TRBJ2-3|-|TRBV5-1
TGCGCCAGCAGCTTGGAGTCAGGGAAATCAGATACGCAGTATTTT
CASSLESGKSDTQYF
>-|TRBJ2-1|-|TRBV6-6
TGTGCCAGCAGTTACTCGATATCCGGAGGTGAGCAGTTCTTC
CASSYSISGGEQFF
>-|TRBJ2-2|-|TRBV29-1
TGCAGCGTCTCGAAGGGCACCGGGGAGCTGTTTTTT
CSVSKGTGELFF
>few|TRBJ1-2|-|TRBV5-4
TGTGCCAGCAGCCAAGATCAAGCCCAACTAAACTATGGCTACACCTTC
CASSQDQAQLNYGYTF